The 7 T cell receptor beta chains below come from one sample, sequenced in a study of blood T cell repertoires in COVID-19. Libraries were prepared by immunoSEQ multiplex PCR; TCRdb keeps only in-frame clonotypes and omits some of them. The sample lists under 130,000 clones, over 75% occurring once. Sequencing was done on a sample of peripheral blood. The receptors derive from a human donor in a cohort sampled during active or convalescent COVID-19.

The V and J genes are TRBV12-3 or TRBV12-4 and TRBJ1-1, with D unclear. Trimming stripped 1 base from V and 5 bases from J, with 8 bases between. The CDR3 loop spans 13 amino acids. CDR3 residues: CASSLDTVTEAFF. In nucleotides, the CDR3 is TGTGCCAGCAGTTTAGACACAGTGACTGAAGCTTTCTTT.

V and J are TRBV2 and TRBJ1-2, with D hard to call. Looked up from germline, CDR1 is SNHLY and CDR2 is FYNNEI. The CDR3 is made up of 13 amino acids. Trimming pared 2 bases from V and 14 bases from J, leaving 18 bases between. Here the CDR3 reads CASSERLNVTFTF. The DNA of the CDR3 is TGTGCCAGCAGTGAAAGACTTAACGTTACCTTTACCTTC.

This chain joins TRBV11-2 and TRBJ2-1; no definite D call. CDR3 length equals 14 residues. CDR1 is SGHAT and CDR2 is FQNNGV in the germline V gene. Trimming stripped 3 bases from V and 1 base from J, with 7 bases between. As DNA, the CDR3 is TGTGCCAGCAGCTTCGCGGAATCCTACAATGAGCAGTTCTTC. Amino acids: CASSFAESYNEQFF.

The CDR3, as DNA: TGTGCCAGCAGCTTATCTCCTGGGACAGAATTTTTGAACTATGGCTACACCTTC. It specifies CASSLSPGTEFLNYGYTF. The gene calls are TRBV7-2 and TRBJ1-2, with 7 bases fitting TRBD1. The J segment lost 2 bases and the V segment lost 2 bases, leaving 14 bases of the junction unmatched. The CDR3 consists of 18 residues. Germline CDR1 is SGHTA and CDR2 is FQGNSA.

This sequence joins TRBV19 and TRBJ1-6; D remains ambiguous. With 6 bases removed from V and 4 bases from J, the gap between germline ends came to 10 bases. This CDR3 spans 14 amino acids. Germline V CDR1 and CDR2: LNHDA, SQIVND (reference sequence). DNA for the CDR3: TGTGCCAGTAGCTGGGAGCAATATAATTCACCCCTCCACTTT. This encodes CASSWEQYNSPLHF.

The chain recombines TRBV7-9 with TRBJ1-1, with D uncertain. V was clipped by 5 bases and J by 3 bases, with 4 bases between them. This CDR3 comprises 11 residues. Germline V gives CDR1 SEHNR, CDR2 FQNEAQ (reference sequence). The DNA for the CDR3 is TGTGCCAGCAGCCATGACACTGAAGCTTTCTTT. The encoded protein is CASSHDTEAFF.

The chain has TRBV28 and TRBJ1-4; a weak D match, TRBD1 (5 bases). Per the germline V gene, CDR1 is MDHEN and CDR2 is SYDVKM. V was pared by 6 bases and J by 5 bases, with 16 bases between. CDR3 size: 15 residues. The DNA of the CDR3 is TGTGCCAGCAGCCCCCAGACAGCCCCCAATGAAAAACTGTTTTTT. It yields the protein CASSPQTAPNEKLFF.